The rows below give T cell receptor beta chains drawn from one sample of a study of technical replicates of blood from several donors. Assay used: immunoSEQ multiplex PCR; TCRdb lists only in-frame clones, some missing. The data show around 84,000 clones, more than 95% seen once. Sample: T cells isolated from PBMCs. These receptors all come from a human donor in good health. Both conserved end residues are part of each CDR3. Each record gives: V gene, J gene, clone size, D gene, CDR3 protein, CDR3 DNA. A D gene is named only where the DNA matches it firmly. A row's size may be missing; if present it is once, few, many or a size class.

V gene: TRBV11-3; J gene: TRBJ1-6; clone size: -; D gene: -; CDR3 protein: CASSSSDVGARYSPLHF; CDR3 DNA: TGTGCCAGCAGCTCCTCAGATGTAGGGGCTCGGTATTCACCCCTCCACTTT
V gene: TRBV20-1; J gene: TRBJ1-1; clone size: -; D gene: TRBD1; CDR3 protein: CSARGQGEAFF; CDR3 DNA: TGCAGTGCCCGTGGACAGGGAGAAGCTTTCTTT
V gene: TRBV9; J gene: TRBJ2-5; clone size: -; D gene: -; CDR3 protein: CASSVADWFIETQYF; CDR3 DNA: TGTGCCAGCAGCGTAGCTGACTGGTTCATTGAGACCCAGTACTTC
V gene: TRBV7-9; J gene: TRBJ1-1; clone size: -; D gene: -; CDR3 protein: CASSLVGGGSEAFF; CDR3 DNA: TGTGCCAGCAGCTTAGTCGGCGGCGGCTCTGAAGCTTTCTTT
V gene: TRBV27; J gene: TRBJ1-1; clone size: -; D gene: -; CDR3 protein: CASSLSVDTEAFF; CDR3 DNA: TGTGCCAGCAGTTTATCAGTAGACACTGAAGCTTTCTTT
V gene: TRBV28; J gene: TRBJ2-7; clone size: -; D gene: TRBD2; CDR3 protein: CASSSFGLAGILGEQYF; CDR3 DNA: TGTGCCAGCAGTTCCTTCGGACTAGCGGGAATTCTTGGCGAGCAGTACTTC
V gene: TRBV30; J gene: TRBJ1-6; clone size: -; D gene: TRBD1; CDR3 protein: CAWREQGTPLHF; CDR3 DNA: TGTGCCTGGAGGGAACAGGGGACCCCCCTCCACTTT
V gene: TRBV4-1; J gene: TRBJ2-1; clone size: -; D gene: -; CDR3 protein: CASSQVAAEQFF; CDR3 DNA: TGCGCCAGCAGCCAAGTAGCAGCTGAGCAGTTCTTC
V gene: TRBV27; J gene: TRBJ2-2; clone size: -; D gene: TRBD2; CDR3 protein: CASRLAGASPGELFF; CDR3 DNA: TGTGCCAGCAGGCTAGCGGGGGCTTCTCCCGGGGAGCTGTTTTTT
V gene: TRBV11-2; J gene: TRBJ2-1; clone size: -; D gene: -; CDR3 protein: CASSLGRSSYNEQFF; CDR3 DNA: TGTGCCAGCAGCTTAGGAAGGAGCTCCTACAATGAGCAGTTCTTC
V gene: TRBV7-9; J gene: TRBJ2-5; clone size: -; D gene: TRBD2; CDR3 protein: CASSPRSGRETQYF; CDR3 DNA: TGTGCCAGCAGCCCCCGGAGCGGGAGAGAGACCCAGTACTTC
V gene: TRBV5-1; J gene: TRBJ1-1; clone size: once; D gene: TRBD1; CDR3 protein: CASSRGTGRSANTEAFF; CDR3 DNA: TGCGCCAGCAGCCGCGGGACAGGGAGAAGTGCGAACACTGAAGCTTTCTTT
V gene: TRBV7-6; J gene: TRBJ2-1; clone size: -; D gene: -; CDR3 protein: CASSTIIPGANEQFF; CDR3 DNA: TGTGCCAGCAGCACAATAATACCTGGGGCCAATGAGCAGTTCTTC
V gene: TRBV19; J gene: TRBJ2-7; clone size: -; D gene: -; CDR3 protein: CASSDRGAGSYEQYF; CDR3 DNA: TGTGCCAGTAGTGACCGGGGGGCAGGCTCCTACGAGCAGTACTTC
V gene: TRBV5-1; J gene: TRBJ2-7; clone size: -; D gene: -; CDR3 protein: CASSFGPGMTYEQYF; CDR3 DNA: TGCGCCAGCAGTTTTGGGCCAGGAATGACCTACGAGCAGTACTTC
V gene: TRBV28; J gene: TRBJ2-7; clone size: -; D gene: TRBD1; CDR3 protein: CASSSTGQLTYEQYF; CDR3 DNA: TGTGCCAGCAGTTCCACGGGACAGCTAACCTACGAGCAGTACTTC
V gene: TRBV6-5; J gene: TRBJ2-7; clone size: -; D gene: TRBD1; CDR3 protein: CASSYGGQAFYEQYF; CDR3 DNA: TGTGCCAGCAGTTACGGGGGACAGGCTTTCTACGAGCAGTACTTC
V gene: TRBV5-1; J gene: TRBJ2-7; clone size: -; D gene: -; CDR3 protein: CASSLDSVYEQYF; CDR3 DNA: TGCGCCAGCAGCTTGGACAGTGTCTACGAGCAGTACTTC
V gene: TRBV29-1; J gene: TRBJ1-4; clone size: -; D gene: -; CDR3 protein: CSGRGEGYEKLFF; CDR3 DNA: TGCAGCGGGAGAGGGGAGGGGTATGAAAAACTGTTTTTT
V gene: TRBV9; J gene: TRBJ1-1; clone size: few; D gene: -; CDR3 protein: CASSVATRNTEAFF; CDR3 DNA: TGTGCCAGCAGCGTAGCTACGAGGAACACTGAAGCTTTCTTT
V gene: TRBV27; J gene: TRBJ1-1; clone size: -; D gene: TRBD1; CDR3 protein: CASSPQTGGFPEAFF; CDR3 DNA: TGTGCCAGCAGTCCGCAGACAGGGGGGTTCCCTGAAGCTTTCTTT
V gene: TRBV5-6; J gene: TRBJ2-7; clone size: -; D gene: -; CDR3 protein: CASSFPALEIYEQYF; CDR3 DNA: TGTGCCAGCAGCTTTCCTGCCCTAGAAATCTACGAGCAGTACTTC
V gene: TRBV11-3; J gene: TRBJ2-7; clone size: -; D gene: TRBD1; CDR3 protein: CASSPRGQGAREQYF; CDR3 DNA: TGTGCCAGCAGCCCTCGGGGACAGGGGGCGCGAGAGCAGTACTTC
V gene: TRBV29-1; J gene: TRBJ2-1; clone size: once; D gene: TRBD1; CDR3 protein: CSEWDRGLNEQFF; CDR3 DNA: TGCAGCGAATGGGACAGGGGGCTGAATGAGCAGTTCTTC
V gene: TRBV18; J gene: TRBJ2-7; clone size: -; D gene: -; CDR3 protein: CASSPPPGYEQYF; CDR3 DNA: TGTGCCAGCTCACCACCCCCGGGCTACGAGCAGTACTTC
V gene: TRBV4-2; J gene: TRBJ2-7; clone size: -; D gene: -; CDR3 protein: CASSQPTSRDTRSYEQYF; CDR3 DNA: TGTGCCAGCAGCCAACCGACCTCACGGGACACCCGCTCCTACGAGCAGTACTTC
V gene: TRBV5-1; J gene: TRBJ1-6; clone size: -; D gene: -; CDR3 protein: CASSTDRENSPLHF; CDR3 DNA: TGCGCCAGCAGCACCGACAGAGAGAATTCACCCCTCCACTTT
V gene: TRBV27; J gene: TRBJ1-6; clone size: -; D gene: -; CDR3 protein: CATPEWGESSYNSPLHF; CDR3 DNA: TGTGCCACCCCCGAATGGGGGGAAAGTTCCTATAATTCACCCCTCCACTTT
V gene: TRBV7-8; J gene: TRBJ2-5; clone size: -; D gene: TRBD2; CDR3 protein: CASSFGGDLETQYF; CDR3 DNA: TGTGCCAGCAGCTTTGGGGGGGATTTAGAGACCCAGTACTTC
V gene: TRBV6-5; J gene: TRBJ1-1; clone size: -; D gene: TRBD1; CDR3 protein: CASRTGLRNTEAFF; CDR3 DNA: TGTGCCAGCAGGACAGGGTTGAGGAACACTGAAGCTTTCTTT
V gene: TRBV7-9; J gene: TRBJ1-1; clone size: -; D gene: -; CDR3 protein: CASSFRGSNTEAFF; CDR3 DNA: TGTGCCAGCAGCTTCCGGGGTTCGAACACTGAAGCTTTCTTT
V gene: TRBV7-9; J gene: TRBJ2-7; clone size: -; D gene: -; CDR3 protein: CASNYRTSHEQYF; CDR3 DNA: TGTGCCAGCAATTATAGGACATCCCACGAGCAGTACTTC
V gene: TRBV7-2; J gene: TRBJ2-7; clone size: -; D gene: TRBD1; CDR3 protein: CASSSDRGTSYEQYF; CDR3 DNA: TGTGCCAGCAGCTCCGACAGGGGAACCTCCTACGAGCAGTACTTC
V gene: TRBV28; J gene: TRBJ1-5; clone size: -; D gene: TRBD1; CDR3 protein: CASSTGQAIPSNQPQHF; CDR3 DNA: TGTGCCAGCAGTACGGGACAGGCGATCCCCAGCAATCAGCCCCAGCATTTT
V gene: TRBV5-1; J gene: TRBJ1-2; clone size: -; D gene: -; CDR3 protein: CASSLAQEINYGYTF; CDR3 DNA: TGCGCCAGCAGCTTGGCCCAAGAGATTAACTATGGCTACACCTTC
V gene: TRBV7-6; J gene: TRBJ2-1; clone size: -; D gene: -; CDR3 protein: CASSSPTVAYNEQFF; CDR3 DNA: TGTGCCAGCAGCTCCCCTACGGTCGCCTACAATGAGCAGTTCTTC
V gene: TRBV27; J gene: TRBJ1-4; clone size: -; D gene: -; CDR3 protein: CASTSSSVLKSNEKLFF; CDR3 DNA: TGTGCCAGCACCTCCTCCTCGGTCTTGAAGAGTAATGAAAAACTGTTTTTT
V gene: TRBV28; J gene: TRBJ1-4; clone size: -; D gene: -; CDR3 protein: CASRGGGANEKLFF; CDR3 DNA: TGTGCCAGCAGAGGAGGGGGGGCTAATGAAAAACTGTTTTTT
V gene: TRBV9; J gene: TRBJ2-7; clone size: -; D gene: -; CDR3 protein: CASSVGAPTYEQYF; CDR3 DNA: TGTGCCAGCAGCGTAGGGGCTCCTACCTACGAGCAGTACTTC
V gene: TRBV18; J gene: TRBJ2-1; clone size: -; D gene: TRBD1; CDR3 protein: CASSPGQGSNEQFF; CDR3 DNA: TGTGCCAGCTCACCCGGACAGGGGAGCAATGAGCAGTTCTTC
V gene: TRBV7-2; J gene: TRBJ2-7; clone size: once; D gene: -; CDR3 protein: CASSLSSGFGEQYF; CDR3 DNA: TGTGCCAGCAGCTTAAGTTCAGGGTTTGGCGAGCAGTACTTC